This TCR beta chain was sequenced for a study of regulatory T cells in long-lasting Graves disease. Study results and limitations: The researchers studied only peripheral blood, not thyroid tissue.

Time point meaning: newly diagnosed GD, antithyroid drugs for less than 3 months. There was RNA extracted from PBMCs, and the TCR library was made from it. Under American Thyroid Association guidelines, Graves' disease was diagnosed. The authors drew patients from an endocrinology department in Xi'an, China. This CDR3 region has 14 residues. Losses at the gene ends were 5 bases for V and 1 base for J; bases not matched to a gene: 3. The germline gives CDR1 SGHTA, CDR2 FQGNSA. The sample holds many counts of this clonotype. Its antigen is unknown. Building the TCR beta libraries relied on iRepertoire HTBI primers, and CDR3 regions underwent Arm-PCR. Using its own MiXCR run on the multiplex PCR reads, TCRdb lists one record per CDR3 protein. The table shows about 400,000 distinct CDR3 sequences, with 15% to 17% occurring only once.

The clonotype was recovered from a female donor with Graves disease. V and J are TRBV7-2 and TRBJ1-1; 8 bases are shared with TRBD1. Material: peripheral blood mononuclear cells (PBMCs), obtained at new diagnosis, from a patient treated with antithyroid drugs. CDR3 bases: TGTGCCAGCAGCCGACAGGGGCAGAACACTGAAGCTTTCTTT. Amino acid sequence: CASSRQGQNTEAFF.